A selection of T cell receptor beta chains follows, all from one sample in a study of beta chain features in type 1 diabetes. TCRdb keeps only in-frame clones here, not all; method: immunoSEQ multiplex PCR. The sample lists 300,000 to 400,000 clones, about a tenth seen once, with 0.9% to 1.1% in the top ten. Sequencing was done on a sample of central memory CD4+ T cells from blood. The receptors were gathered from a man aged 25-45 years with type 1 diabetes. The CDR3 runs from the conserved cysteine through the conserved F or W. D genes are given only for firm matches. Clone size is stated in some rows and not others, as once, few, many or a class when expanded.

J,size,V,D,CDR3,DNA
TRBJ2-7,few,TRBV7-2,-,CASSFRQSVYEQYF,TGTGCCAGCAGCTTCAGACAGTCGGTCTACGAGCAGTACTTC
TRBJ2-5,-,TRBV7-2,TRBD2,CASSFRLLAEETQYF,TGTGCCAGCAGCTTTCGACTACTAGCGGAAGAGACCCAGTACTTC
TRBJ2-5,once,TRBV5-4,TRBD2,CASSYPGLAAQTQYF,TGTGCCAGCAGCTACCCGGGACTAGCCGCGCAGACCCAGTACTTC
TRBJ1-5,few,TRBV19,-,CASNLGRTGSNQPQHF,TGTGCCAGTAATCTCGGGCGGACGGGAAGCAATCAGCCCCAGCATTTT
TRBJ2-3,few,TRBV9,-,CASSVDSTDTQYF,TGTGCCAGCAGCGTAGACTCAACAGATACGCAGTATTTT
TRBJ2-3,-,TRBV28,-,CASRTVSTDTQYF,TGTGCCAGCCGGACGGTCAGCACAGATACGCAGTATTTT
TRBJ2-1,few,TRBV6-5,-,CASSPRPLSGDEQFF,TGTGCCAGCAGTCCTAGACCCCTGTCAGGCGATGAGCAGTTCTTC
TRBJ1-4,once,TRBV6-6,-,CASSRSGGEKLFF,TGTGCCAGCAGTCGGTCGGGGGGAGAAAAACTGTTTTTT
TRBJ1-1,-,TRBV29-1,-,CSAVPGSMNTEAFF,TGCAGCGCCGTCCCGGGGTCCATGAACACTGAAGCTTTCTTT
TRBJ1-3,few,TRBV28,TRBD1,CASSLFRAGGGNTIYF,TGTGCCAGCAGTTTATTTCGGGCAGGGGGCGGAAACACCATATATTTT
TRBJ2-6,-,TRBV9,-,CASSVGAGFTSGANVLTF,TGTGCCAGCAGCGTAGGAGCCGGGTTCACCTCTGGGGCCAACGTCCTGACTTTC
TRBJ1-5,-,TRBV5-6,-,CASSLRGRGHQPQHF,TGTGCCAGCAGCCTCCGCGGCAGGGGCCATCAGCCCCAGCATTTT
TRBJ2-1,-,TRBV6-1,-,CASGRGGVGNEQFF,TGTGCCAGCGGGAGGGGGGGAGTGGGCAATGAGCAGTTCTTC
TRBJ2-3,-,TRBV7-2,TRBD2,CASSGEAGSYTDTQYF,TGTGCCAGCAGCGGGGAAGCGGGAAGTTATACAGATACGCAGTATTTT
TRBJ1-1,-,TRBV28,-,CASVTKGGGSEAFF,TGTGCCAGCGTAACAAAGGGGGGCGGGAGTGAAGCTTTCTTT
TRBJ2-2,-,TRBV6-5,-,CASRKRNTGELFF,TGTGCCAGCAGAAAAAGGAACACCGGGGAGCTGTTTTTT
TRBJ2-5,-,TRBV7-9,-,CASSSQGETQYF,TGTGCCAGCAGCTCCCAGGGAGAGACCCAGTACTTC
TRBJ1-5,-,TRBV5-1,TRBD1,CASSSGQGDQPQHF,TGCGCCAGCAGCTCGGGACAGGGGGATCAGCCCCAGCATTTT
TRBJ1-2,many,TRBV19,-,CASSQGNSPPNYGYTF,TGTGCCAGTAGTCAGGGGAATAGCCCCCCTAACTATGGCTACACCTTC
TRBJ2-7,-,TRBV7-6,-,CASSKGTVYEQYF,TGTGCCAGCAGCAAAGGGACGGTCTACGAGCAGTACTTC
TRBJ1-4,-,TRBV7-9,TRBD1,CASSFDRGGSEKLFF,TGTGCCAGCAGCTTCGACAGGGGAGGCAGTGAAAAACTGTTTTTT
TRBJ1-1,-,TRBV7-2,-,CASSLTRGDTEAFF,TGTGCCAGCAGCTTAACCAGGGGAGACACTGAAGCTTTCTTT
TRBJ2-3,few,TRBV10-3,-,CAITRDLSTDTQYF,TGTGCCATCACCCGGGACCTTAGCACAGATACGCAGTATTTT
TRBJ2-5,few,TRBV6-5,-,CASHRGETQYF,TGTGCCAGCCACCGGGGAGAGACCCAGTACTTC
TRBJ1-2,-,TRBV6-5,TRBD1,CASSYRTGSNYGYTF,TGTGCCAGCAGTTACCGGACAGGGAGTAACTATGGCTACACCTTC
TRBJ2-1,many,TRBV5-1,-,CASSLGVSRGEQFF,TGCGCCAGCAGCTTGGGTGTCTCTAGGGGTGAGCAGTTCTTC
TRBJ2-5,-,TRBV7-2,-,CASRIGGLGETQYF,TGTGCCAGCAGAATCGGGGGCCTGGGGGAGACCCAGTACTTC
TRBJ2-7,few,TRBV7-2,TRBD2,CASSFLAGAPSEQYF,TGTGCCAGCAGCTTCCTAGCGGGGGCCCCAAGCGAGCAGTACTTC
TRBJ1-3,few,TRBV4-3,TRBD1,CASSRGQGLSGNTIYF,TGCGCCAGCAGCCGAGGACAGGGACTCTCTGGAAACACCATATATTTT
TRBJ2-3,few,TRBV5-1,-,CASSFGASTDTQYF,TGCGCCAGCAGCTTCGGGGCTAGCACTGATACGCAGTATTTT
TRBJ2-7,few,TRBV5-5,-,CASSLLTVSREQYF,TGTGCCAGCAGCTTGCTCACCGTTAGTAGGGAGCAGTACTTC
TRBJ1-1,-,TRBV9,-,CASSVSEGYTEAFF,TGTGCCAGCAGCGTATCAGAGGGGTACACTGAAGCTTTCTTT
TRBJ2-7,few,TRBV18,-,CASSPQDGSYEQYF,TGTGCCAGCTCACCCCAGGACGGTTCCTACGAGCAGTACTTC
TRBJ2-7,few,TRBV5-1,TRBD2,CASSLERGNSYEQYF,TGCGCCAGCAGCTTGGAGCGGGGGAACTCCTACGAGCAGTACTTC
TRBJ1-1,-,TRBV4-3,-,CASSRTAQVGHTEAFF,TGCGCCAGCAGCCGAACTGCCCAAGTTGGGCACACTGAAGCTTTCTTT
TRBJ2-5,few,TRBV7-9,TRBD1,CASSTLGQGEETQYF,TGTGCCAGCAGCACCCTGGGACAGGGAGAAGAGACCCAGTACTTC
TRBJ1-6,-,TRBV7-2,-,CASNVQPEGSPLHF,TGTGCCAGCAACGTCCAACCGGAAGGTTCACCCCTCCACTTT
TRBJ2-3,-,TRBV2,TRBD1,CASTRWTGGTDTQYF,TGTGCCAGCACAAGGTGGACAGGGGGCACAGATACGCAGTATTTT
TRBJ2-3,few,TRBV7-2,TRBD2,CASSLTRFSGRSDTQYF,TGTGCCAGCAGCTTAACGAGATTTAGCGGGAGGTCCGATACGCAGTATTTT
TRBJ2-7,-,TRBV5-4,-,CASSLGPDISSYEQYF,TGTGCCAGCAGCTTAGGTCCCGACATTTCCTCCTACGAGCAGTACTTC
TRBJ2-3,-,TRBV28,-,CASGVRSTDTQYF,TGTGCCAGCGGGGTACGTAGCACAGATACGCAGTATTTT
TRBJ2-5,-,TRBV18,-,CASSPDRRQETQYF,TGTGCCAGCTCACCCGACAGACGGCAAGAGACCCAGTACTTC
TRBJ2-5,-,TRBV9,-,CASSVVASETQYF,TGTGCCAGCAGCGTAGTAGCTAGCGAGACCCAGTACTTC
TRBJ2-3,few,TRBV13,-,CASTPGAYSTDTQYF,TGTGCCAGCACTCCGGGAGCCTACTCCACAGATACGCAGTATTTT